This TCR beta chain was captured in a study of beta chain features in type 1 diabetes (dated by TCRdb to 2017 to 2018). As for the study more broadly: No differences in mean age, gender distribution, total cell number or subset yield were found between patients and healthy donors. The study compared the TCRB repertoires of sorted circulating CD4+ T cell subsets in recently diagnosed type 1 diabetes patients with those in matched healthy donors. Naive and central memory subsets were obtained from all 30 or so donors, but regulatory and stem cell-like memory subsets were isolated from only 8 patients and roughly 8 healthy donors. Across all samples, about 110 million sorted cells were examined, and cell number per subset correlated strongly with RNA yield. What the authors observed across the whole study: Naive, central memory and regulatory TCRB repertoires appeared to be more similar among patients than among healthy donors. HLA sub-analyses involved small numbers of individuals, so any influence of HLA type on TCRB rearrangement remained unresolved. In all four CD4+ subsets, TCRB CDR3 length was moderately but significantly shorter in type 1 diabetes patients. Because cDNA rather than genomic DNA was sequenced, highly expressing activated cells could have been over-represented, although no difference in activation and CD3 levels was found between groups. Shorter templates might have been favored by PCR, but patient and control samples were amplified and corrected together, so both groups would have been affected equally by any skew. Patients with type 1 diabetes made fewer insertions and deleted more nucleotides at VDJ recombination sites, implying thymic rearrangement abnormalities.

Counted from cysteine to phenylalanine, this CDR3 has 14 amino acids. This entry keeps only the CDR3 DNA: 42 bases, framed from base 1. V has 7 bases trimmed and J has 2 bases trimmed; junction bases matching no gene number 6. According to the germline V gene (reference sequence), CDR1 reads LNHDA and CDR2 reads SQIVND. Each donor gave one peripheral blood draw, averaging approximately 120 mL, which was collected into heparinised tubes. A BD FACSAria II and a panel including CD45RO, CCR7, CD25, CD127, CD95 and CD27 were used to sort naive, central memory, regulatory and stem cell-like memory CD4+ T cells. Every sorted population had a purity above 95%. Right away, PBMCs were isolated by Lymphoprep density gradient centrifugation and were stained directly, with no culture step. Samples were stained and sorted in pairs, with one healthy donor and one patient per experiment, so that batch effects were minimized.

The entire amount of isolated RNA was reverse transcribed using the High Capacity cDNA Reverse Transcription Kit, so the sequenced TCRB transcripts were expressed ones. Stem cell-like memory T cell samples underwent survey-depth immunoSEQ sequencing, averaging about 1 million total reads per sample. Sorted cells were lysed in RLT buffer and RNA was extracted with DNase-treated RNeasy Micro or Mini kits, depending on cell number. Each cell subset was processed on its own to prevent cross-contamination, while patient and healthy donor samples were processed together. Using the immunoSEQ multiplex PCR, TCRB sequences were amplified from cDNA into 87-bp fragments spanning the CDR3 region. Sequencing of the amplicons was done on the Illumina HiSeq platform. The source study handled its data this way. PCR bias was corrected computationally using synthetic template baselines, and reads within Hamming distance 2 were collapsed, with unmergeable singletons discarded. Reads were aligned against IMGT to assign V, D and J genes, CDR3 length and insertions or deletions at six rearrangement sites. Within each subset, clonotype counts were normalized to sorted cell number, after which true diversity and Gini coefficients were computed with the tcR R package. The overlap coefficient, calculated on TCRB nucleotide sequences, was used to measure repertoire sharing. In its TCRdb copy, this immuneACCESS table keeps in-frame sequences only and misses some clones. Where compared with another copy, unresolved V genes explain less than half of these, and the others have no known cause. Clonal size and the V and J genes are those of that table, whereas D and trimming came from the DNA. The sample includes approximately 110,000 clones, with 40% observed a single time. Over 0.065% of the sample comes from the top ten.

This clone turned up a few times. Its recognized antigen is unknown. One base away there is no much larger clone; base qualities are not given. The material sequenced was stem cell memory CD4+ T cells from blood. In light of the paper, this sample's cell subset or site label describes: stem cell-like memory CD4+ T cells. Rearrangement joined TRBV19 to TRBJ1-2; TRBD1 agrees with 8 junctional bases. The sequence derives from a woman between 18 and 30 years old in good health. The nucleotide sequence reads TGTGCCAGTAACCCAGGGGGCTTCAACTATGGCTACACCTTC. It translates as CASNPGGFNYGYTF.